This T cell receptor beta chain was documented in a study of spatial heterogeneity in lung cancer. Study-level information: Fewer alpha-chain than beta-chain sequences were consistently detected. Each unique TCR and UMI combination was seen more than ten times on average in raw reads.

Time point given: sample taken at primary tumor resection. Unsorted whole RNA from tumor, nontumor lung or frozen PBMC underwent sequencing. This clonotype is termed medium-sized. MiXCR, run by TCRdb on the 5' RACE reads, gives a single entry per CDR3 protein. The sample shows approximately 3,000 distinct CDR3 sequences, nearly 3% of them seen only once. V lost 2 bases and J 11 bases, leaving 18 bases between the germline ends. CDR3 length: 13 residues. Germline values: CDR1 DFQATT, CDR2 SNEGSKA (reference sequence). The sequence came from a female donor with early-stage non-small cell lung cancer. The chain joins TRBV20-1 to TRBJ1-1; no firm D call. The sample was normal lung tissue next to the tumor, taken at surgery. In DNA form, the CDR3 reads TGCAGTGCTAGACTCGATCGGACTGAGGACGCTTTCTTT. Protein: CSARLDRTEDAFF.